These T cell receptor beta chains were read from a single sample in a study of blood T cells in healthy people across ages. One entry per CDR3 protein, called by TCRdb with MiXCR from the 5' RACE reads. Of about 680,000 distinct CDR3 sequences listed, 49% are singletons. The sequenced sample consisted of blood. The origin of the receptors is a woman in her sixties in good health. Each CDR3 is given with its conserved first and last residue. A D gene is named only where the DNA matches it firmly. Size values are once, few and many counts, or a class for expanded clones, and some rows have none.

D	V	J	size	CDR3	DNA
.	TRBV29-1	TRBJ2-7	.	CSVQIGDEQYF	TGCAGCGTCCAGATAGGTGACGAGCAGTACTTC
.	TRBV29-1	TRBJ1-2	few	CSVGNSHYGYTF	TGCAGCGTTGGTAACAGCCACTATGGCTACACCTTC
.	TRBV5-1	TRBJ2-1	few	CASSILSDNEQFF	TGCGCCAGCAGCATTTTATCTGACAATGAGCAGTTCTTC
.	TRBV7-2	TRBJ1-5	.	CACSPDSSQQPQHF	TGTGCCTGCAGCCCAGACTCATCGCAACAGCCCCAGCATTTT
TRBD1	TRBV7-9	TRBJ2-5	.	CASSPRDRVQETQYF	TGTGCCAGCAGCCCCCGGGACAGGGTTCAAGAGACCCAGTACTTC
.	TRBV25-1	TRBJ2-1	.	CASSGQPSEQFF	TGTGCCAGCAGTGGTCAGCCCAGTGAGCAGTTCTTC
TRBD1	TRBV7-9	TRBJ1-2	once	CASSKSQGSGANYGYTF	TGTGCCAGCAGTAAATCACAGGGGTCGGGCGCTAACTATGGCTACACCTTC
TRBD2	TRBV4-3	TRBJ2-1	many	CASSQDGRAANEQFF	TGCGCCAGCAGCCAAGACGGGAGGGCCGCAAATGAGCAGTTCTTC
.	TRBV7-2	TRBJ2-7	.	CASSRTGAGLIFIEQYF	TGTGCCAGCAGCCGCACAGGAGCCGGACTAATCTTTATCGAGCAGTACTTC
TRBD1	TRBV29-1	TRBJ2-5	many	CSVAPGTGVKTQYF	TGCAGCGTTGCGCCCGGGACAGGGGTAAAGACCCAGTACTTC
.	TRBV7-2	TRBJ2-7	.	CASSPQRVSYEQYF	TGTGCCAGCAGCCCTCAGCGGGTTTCCTACGAGCAGTACTTC
.	TRBV4-2	TRBJ1-2	.	CASSVQGSGYTF	TGTGCCAGCAGCGTACAGGGTAGTGGCTACACCTTC
.	TRBV6-5	TRBJ1-4	few	CASRDSTTNEKLFF	TGTGCCAGCAGGGACAGTACAACTAATGAAAAACTGTTTTTT
TRBD2	TRBV18	TRBJ2-3	.	CASSPRGGSGSGSPDTQYF	TGTGCCAGCTCACCAAGAGGGGGTAGCGGGAGTGGGTCGCCGGATACGCAGTATTTT
TRBD2	TRBV20-1	TRBJ2-1	few	CSASSGSFTYNEQFF	TGCAGTGCTTCAAGCGGGAGTTTTACCTACAATGAGCAGTTCTTC
.	TRBV7-3	TRBJ2-3	once	CASSPWGGQDTQYF	TGTGCCAGCAGCCCCTGGGGGGGCCAAGATACGCAGTATTTT
.	TRBV18	TRBJ1-2	.	CASSHGENYGYTF	TGTGCCAGCTCACACGGGGAGAACTATGGCTACACCTTC
.	TRBV7-8	TRBJ2-2	.	CASSLISPFDTGELFF	TGTGCCAGCAGCTTAATATCTCCATTCGACACCGGGGAGCTGTTTTTT
.	TRBV6-2/TRBV6-3	TRBJ2-3	.	CASSVAPATDTQYF	TGTGCCAGCAGCGTAGCGCCAGCCACAGATACGCAGTATTTT
TRBD2	TRBV11-1	TRBJ2-3	.	CASSRRGGRATDTQYF	TGTGCCAGCAGCAGGCGCGGCGGGAGGGCCACAGATACGCAGTATTTT
.	TRBV21-1	TRBJ2-7	.	CASSPPGLGAREQYF	TGTGCCAGCAGCCCCCCAGGGTTGGGGGCGAGGGAGCAGTACTTC
.	TRBV29-1	TRBJ2-3	once	CSVERRLSSNSAQYF	TGCAGCGTTGAACGGAGGCTAAGTTCCAACTCCGCGCAGTATTTT